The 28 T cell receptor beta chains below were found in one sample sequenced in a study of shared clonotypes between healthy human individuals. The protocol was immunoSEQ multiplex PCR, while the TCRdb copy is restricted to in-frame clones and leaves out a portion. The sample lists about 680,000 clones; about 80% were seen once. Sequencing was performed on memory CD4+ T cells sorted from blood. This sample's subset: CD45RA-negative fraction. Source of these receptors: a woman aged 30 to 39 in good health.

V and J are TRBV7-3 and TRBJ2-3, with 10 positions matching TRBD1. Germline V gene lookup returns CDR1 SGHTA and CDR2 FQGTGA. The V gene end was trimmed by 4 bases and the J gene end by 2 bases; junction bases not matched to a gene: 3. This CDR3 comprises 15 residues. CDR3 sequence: CASSWTGGTTDTQYF. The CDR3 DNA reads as TGTGCCAGCAGCTGGACAGGGGGAACCACAGATACGCAGTATTTT.

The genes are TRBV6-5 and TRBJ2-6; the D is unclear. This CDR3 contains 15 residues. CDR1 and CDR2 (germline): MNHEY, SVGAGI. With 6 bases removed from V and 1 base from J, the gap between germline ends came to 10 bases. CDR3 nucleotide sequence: TGTGCCAGCAGCTCCCGCTCGTCTGGGGCCAACGTCCTGACTTTC. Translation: CASSSRSSGANVLTF.

In DNA, the CDR3 is TGTGCCAGCAGTTTAACCGGACTGGATAATGAGCAGTTCTTC. Translation: CASSLTGLDNEQFF. The chain carries TRBV28 and TRBJ2-1, with a tentative D call TRBD2 (5 bases). This CDR3 contains 14 residues. V was trimmed by 2 bases and J by 7 bases, leaving 12 bases between them. CDR1 and CDR2 from the germline V gene are MDHEN and SYDVKM.

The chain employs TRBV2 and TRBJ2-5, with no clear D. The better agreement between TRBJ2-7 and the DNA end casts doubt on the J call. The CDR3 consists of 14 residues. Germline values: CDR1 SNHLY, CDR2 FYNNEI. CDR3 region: CASSVVTQPNEQYF. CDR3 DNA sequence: TGTGCCAGCAGTGTAGTAACCCAGCCCAACGAGCAGTACTTC.

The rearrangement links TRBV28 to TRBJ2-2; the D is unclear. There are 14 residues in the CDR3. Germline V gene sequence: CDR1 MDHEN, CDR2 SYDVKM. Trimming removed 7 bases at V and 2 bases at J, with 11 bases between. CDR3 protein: CASTPSPNTGELFF. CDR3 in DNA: TGTGCCAGCACCCCATCGCCCAACACCGGGGAGCTGTTTTTT.

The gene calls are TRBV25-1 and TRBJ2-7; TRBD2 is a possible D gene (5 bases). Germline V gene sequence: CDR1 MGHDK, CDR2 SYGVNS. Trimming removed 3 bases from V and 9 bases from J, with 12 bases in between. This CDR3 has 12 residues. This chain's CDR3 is CASSDPGNVQYF. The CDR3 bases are TGTGCCAGCAGTGACCCCGGGAACGTGCAGTACTTC.

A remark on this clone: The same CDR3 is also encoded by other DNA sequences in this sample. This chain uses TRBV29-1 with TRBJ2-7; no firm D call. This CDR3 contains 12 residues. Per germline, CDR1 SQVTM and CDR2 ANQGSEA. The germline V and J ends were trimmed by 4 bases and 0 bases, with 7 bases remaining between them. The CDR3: CSVAVSSYEQYF. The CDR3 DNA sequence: TGCAGCGTTGCCGTCAGCTCCTACGAGCAGTACTTC.

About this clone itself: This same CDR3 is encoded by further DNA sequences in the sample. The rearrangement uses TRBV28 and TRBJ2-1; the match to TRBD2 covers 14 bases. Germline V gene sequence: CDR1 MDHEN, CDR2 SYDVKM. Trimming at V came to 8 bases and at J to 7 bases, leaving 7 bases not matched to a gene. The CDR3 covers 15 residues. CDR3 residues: CASSGTSGGHNEQFF. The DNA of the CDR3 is TGTGCCAGCTCAGGGACTAGCGGGGGCCATAATGAGCAGTTCTTC.

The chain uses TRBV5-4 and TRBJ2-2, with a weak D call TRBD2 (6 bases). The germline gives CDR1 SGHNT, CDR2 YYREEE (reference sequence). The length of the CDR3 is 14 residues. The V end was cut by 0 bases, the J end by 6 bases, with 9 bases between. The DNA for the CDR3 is TGTGCCAGCAGCTTGGTAGGGGAGGCCGGGGAGCTGTTTTTT. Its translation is CASSLVGEAGELFF.

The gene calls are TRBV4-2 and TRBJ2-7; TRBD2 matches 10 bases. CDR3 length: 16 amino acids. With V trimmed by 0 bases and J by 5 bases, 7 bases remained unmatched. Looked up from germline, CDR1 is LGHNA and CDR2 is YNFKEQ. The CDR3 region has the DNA TGTGCCAGCAGCCAAGATGTGGCTAGCGGGAGTAACGAGCAGTACTTC. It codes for CASSQDVASGSNEQYF.

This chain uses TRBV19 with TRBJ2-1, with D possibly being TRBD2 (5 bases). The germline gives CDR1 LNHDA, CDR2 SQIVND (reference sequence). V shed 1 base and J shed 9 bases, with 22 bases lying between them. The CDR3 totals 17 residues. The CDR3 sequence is CASSIGTRSGGKGEQFF. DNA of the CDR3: TGTGCCAGTAGTATAGGGACGCGGTCAGGAGGTAAAGGTGAGCAGTTCTTC.

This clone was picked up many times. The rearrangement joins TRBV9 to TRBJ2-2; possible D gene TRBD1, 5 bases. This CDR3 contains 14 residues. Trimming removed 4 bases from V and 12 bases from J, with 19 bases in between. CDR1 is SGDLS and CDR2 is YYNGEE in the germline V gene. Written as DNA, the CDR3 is TGTGCCAGCAGCACATCCCAGGGTACAGAGAAGCTGTTTTTT. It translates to CASSTSQGTEKLFF. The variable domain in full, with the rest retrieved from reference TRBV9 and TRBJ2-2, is DSGVTQTPKHLITATGQRVTLRCSPRSGDLSVYWYQQSLDQGLQFLIQYYNGEERAKGNILERFSAQQFPDLHSELNLSSLELGDSALYFCASSTSQGTEKLFFGEGSRLTVL.

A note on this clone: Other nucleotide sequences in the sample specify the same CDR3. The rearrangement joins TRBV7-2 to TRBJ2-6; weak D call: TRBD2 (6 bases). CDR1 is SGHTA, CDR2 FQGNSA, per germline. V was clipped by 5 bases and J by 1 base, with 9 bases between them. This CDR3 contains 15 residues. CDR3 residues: CASSLGGSGANVLTF. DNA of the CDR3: TGTGCCAGCAGCCTGGGGGGATCTGGGGCCAACGTCCTGACTTTC. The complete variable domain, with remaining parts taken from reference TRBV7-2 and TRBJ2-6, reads GAGVSQSPSNKVTEKGKDVELRCDPISGHTALYWYRQSLGQGLEFLIYFQGNSAPDKSGLPSDRFSAERTGGSVSTLTIQRTQQEDSAVYLCASSLGGSGANVLTFGAGSRLTVL.

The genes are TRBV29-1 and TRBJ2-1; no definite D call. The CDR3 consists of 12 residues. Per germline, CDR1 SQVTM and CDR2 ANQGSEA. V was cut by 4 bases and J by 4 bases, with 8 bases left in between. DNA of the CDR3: TGCAGCGTTGGTCTACTATACAATGAGCAGTTCTTC. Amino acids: CSVGLLYNEQFF.

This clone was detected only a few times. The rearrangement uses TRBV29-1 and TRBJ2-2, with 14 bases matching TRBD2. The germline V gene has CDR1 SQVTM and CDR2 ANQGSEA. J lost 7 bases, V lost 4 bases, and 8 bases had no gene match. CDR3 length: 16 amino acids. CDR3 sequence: CSVGRLAGGIVGELFF. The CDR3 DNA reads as TGCAGCGTTGGCAGACTAGCGGGAGGGATAGTCGGGGAGCTGTTTTTT.

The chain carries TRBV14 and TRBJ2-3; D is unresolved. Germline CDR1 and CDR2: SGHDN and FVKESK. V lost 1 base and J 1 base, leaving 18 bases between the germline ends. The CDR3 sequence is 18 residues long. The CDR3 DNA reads TGTGCCAGCAGCCAAGGAGCGTTGAGGAACTCTCGCACAGATACGCAGTATTTT. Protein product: CASSQGALRNSRTDTQYF.

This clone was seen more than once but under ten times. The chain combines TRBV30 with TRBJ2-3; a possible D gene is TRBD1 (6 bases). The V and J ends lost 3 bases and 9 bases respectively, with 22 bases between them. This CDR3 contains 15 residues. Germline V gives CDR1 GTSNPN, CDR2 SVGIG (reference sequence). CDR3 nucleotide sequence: TGTGCCTGGAGCTACCAGGGACACCCGTCTCAAACGCAGTATTTT. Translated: CAWSYQGHPSQTQYF.

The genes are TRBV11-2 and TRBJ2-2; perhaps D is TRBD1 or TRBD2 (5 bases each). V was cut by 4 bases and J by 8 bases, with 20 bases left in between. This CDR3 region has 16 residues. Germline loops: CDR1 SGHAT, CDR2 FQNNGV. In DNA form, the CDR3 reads TGTGCCAGCAGCTCTGAGGGGACGGACTCTGTAGGGGAGCTGTTTTTT. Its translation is CASSSEGTDSVGELFF.

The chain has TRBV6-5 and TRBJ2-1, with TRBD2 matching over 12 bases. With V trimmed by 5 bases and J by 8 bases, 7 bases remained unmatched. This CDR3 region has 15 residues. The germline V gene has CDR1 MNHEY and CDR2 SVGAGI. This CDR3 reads CASSPTSGRKDEQFF. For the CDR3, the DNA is TGTGCCAGCAGTCCTACTAGCGGGAGGAAGGATGAGCAGTTCTTC.

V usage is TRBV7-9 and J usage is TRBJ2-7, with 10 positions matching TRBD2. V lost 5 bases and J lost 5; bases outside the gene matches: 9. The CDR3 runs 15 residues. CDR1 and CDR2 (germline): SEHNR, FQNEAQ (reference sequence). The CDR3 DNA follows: TGTGCCAGCAGCCCCGCCGGGACTAGCGTAAACGAGCAGTACTTC. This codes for CASSPAGTSVNEQYF.

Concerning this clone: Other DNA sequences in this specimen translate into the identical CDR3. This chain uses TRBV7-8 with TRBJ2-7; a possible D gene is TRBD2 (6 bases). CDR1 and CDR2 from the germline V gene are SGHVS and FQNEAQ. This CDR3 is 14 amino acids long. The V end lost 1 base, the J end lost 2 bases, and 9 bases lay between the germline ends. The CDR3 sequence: CASSLVSGPYEQYF. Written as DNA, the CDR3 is TGTGCCAGCAGCTTAGTTAGCGGACCCTACGAGCAGTACTTC.

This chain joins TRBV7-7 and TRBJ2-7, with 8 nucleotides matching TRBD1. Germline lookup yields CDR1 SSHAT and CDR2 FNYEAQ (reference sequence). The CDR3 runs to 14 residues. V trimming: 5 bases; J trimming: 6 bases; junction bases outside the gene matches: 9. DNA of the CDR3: TGTGCCAGCAGCCAAACGACAGGGGAAGGCGAGCAGTACTTC. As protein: CASSQTTGEGEQYF.

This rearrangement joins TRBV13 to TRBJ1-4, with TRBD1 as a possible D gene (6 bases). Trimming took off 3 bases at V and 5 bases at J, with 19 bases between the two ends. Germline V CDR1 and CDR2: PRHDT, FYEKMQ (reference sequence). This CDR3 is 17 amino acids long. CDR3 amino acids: CASSFIPGAGGNEKLFF. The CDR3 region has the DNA TGTGCCAGCAGCTTCATTCCAGGGGCCGGGGGGAATGAAAAACTGTTTTTT.

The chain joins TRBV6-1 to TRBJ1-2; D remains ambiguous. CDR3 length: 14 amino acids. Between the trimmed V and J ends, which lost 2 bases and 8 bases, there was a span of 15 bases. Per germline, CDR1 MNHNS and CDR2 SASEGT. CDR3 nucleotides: TGTGCCAGCAGTGAACTGGGCTCGACCACGGGCTACACCTTC. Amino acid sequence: CASSELGSTTGYTF.

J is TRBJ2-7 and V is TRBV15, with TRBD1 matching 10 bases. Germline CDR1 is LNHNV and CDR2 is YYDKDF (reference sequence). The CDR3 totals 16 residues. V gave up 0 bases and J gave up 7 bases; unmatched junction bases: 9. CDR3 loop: CATSRDMGQGNREQYF. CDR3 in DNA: TGTGCCACCAGCAGAGATATGGGACAGGGGAACCGGGAGCAGTACTTC.

In DNA, the CDR3 is TGCGCCAGCAGGCAACCAGGGGGGAACTATGGCTACACCTTC. This translates into CASRQPGGNYGYTF. V usage is TRBV4-1 and J usage is TRBJ1-2; TRBD1 aligns across 7 bases. Unmatched junction bases numbered 6, after V lost 6 bases and J lost 2 bases. The CDR3 has 14 residues. In germline, CDR1 is MGHRA, CDR2 YSYEKL.

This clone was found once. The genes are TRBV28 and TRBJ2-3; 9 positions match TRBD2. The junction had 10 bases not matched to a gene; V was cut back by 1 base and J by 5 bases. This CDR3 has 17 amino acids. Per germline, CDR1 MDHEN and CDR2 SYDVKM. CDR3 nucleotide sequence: TGTGCCAGCAGTTTATTGGCTAGCGGGGCTGGCGGAGATACGCAGTATTTT. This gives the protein CASSLLASGAGGDTQYF.

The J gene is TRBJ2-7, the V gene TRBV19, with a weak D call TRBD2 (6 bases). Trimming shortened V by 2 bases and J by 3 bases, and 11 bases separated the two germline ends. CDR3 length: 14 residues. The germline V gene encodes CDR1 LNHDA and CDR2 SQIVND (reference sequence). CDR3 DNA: TGTGCCAGTAGTATATTGGGACTCAGCTACGAGCAGTACTTC. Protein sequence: CASSILGLSYEQYF.